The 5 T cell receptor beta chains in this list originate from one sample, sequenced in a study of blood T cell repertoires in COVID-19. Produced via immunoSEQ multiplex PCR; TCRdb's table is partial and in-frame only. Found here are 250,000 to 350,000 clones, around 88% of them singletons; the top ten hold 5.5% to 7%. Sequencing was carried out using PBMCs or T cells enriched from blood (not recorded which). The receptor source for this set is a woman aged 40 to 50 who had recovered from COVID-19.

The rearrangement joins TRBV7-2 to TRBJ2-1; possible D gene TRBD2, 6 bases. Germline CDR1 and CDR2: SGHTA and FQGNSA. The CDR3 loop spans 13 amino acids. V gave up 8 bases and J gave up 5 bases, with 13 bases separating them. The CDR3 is CASRDSPNNEQFF. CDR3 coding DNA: TGTGCCAGCCGGGACTCGCCCAACAATGAGCAGTTCTTC.

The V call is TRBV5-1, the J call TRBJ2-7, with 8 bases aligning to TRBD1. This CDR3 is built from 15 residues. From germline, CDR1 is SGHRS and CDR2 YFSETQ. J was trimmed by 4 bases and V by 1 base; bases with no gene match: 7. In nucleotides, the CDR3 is TGCGCCAGCAGCTTGCAGGGGGCGCTTAGGTACGAGCAGTACTTC. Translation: CASSLQGALRYEQYF.

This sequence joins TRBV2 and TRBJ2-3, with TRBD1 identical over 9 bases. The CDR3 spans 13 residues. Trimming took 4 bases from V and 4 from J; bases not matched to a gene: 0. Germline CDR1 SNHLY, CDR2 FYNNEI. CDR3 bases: TGTGCCAGCAGTGGGGACAGGGCAGATACGCAGTATTTT. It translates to CASSGDRADTQYF.

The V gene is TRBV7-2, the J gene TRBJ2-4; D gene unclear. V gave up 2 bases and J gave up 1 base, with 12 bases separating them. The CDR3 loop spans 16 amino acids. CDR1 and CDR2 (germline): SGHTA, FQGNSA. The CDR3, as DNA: TGTGCCAGCAGCTTACCACACGAAAGTGCCAAAAACATTCAGTACTTC. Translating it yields CASSLPHESAKNIQYF.

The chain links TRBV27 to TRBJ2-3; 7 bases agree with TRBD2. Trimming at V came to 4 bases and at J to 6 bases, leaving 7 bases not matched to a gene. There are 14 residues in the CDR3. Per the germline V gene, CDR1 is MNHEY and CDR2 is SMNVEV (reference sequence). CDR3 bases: TGTGCCAGCAGTTGGGCGGGAGACGGGGATACGCAGTATTTT. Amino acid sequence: CASSWAGDGDTQYF.